One and the same sample provided the 30 T cell receptor beta chains below, sequenced in a study of blood T cell repertoires in COVID-19. Produced via immunoSEQ multiplex PCR; TCRdb's table is partial and in-frame only. The sample holds approximately 140,000 clones, 88% seen once. Sequencing used peripheral blood. Receptors originate from a human donor in a cohort sampled during active COVID-19.

The chain has TRBV4-1 and TRBJ1-2; the D gene is possibly TRBD1 (5 bases). Germline V gene sequence: CDR1 MGHRA, CDR2 YSYEKL. Trimming took 1 base from V and 5 from J, leaving 11 bases between them. The CDR3 runs 14 residues. Here the CDR3 reads CASSQGGGIYGYTF. CDR3 coding DNA: TGCGCCAGCAGCCAAGGCGGGGGGATATATGGCTACACCTTC.

The rearrangement uses TRBV4-1 and TRBJ2-1; 7 bases map to TRBD2. This CDR3 region has 15 residues. Losses at the gene ends were 1 base for V and 5 bases for J; bases not matched to a gene: 5. Germline V CDR1 and CDR2: MGHRA, YSYEKL. In DNA, the CDR3 is TGCGCCAGCAGCCAAGGTCCGGGACTACACAATGAGCAGTTCTTC. Its protein is CASSQGPGLHNEQFF.

The genes are TRBV7-9 and TRBJ2-7, with TRBD1 matching over 7 bases. This CDR3 spans 15 amino acids. Trimming took 1 base from V and 6 from J; bases not matched to a gene: 9. Looked up from germline, CDR1 is SEHNR and CDR2 is FQNEAQ (reference sequence). Here the CDR3 reads CASSLGSSGTAEQYF. In DNA form, the CDR3 reads TGTGCCAGCAGCTTAGGGTCCTCCGGGACAGCCGAGCAGTACTTC.

The chain recombines TRBV6-6 with TRBJ2-1, with 8 bases identical to TRBD1. Germline lookup yields CDR1 MNHNY and CDR2 SVGAGI (reference sequence). The CDR3 contains 14 residues. Trimming took 7 bases from V and 6 from J; bases not matched to a gene: 8. This CDR3 reads CASIGWTGSNEQFF. The CDR3 DNA reads TGTGCCAGCATTGGATGGACAGGGTCCAATGAGCAGTTCTTC.

This clone was seen only once. The chain recombines TRBV5-1 with TRBJ2-3; 7 positions agree with TRBD1. The trim removed 6 bases at V and 3 bases at J, leaving 4 bases unmatched. The CDR3 sequence is 13 residues long. The germline V gene encodes CDR1 SGHRS and CDR2 YFSETQ. DNA of the CDR3: TGCGCCAGCAAGACAGGGTTGACAGATACGCAGTATTTT. This sequence encodes CASKTGLTDTQYF.

The rearrangement uses TRBV10-3 and TRBJ2-5, with 14 bases identical to TRBD2. Germline CDR1 and CDR2: ENHRY and SYGVKD. This CDR3 region has 16 residues. V shed 3 bases, J shed 1 base, and the junction held 1 base outside the gene matches. CDR3 sequence: CAISDGTSGGQETQYF. CDR3 nucleotide sequence: TGTGCCATCAGTGACGGGACTAGCGGGGGCCAAGAGACCCAGTACTTC.

V and J are TRBV6-6 and TRBJ2-5; 12 nucleotides align to TRBD2. CDR1 and CDR2 from the germline V gene are MNHNY and SVGAGI (reference sequence). After removal of 5 bases from V and 5 bases from J, the junction contained 9 bases not matched to a gene. CDR3 size: 16 residues. The CDR3 sequence is CASSILAGGPRETQYF. The CDR3 DNA reads TGTGCCAGCAGTATTCTAGCGGGGGGGCCGAGGGAGACCCAGTACTTC.

The V call is TRBV6-2 or TRBV6-3, the J call TRBJ1-3; D is ambiguous. V was cut by 4 bases and J by 0 bases, with 10 bases left in between. CDR3 length: 15 residues. CDR1 and CDR2 (germline): MNHEY, SVGEGT. The CDR3 loop is CASSSDWDSGNTIYF. The CDR3, as DNA: TGTGCCAGCAGTTCGGACTGGGACTCTGGAAACACCATATATTTT.

This chain uses TRBV19 with TRBJ2-2; D gene ambiguous. Trimming took off 3 bases at V and 5 bases at J, with 16 bases between the two ends. Germline CDR1 reads LNHDA; CDR2 reads SQIVND (reference sequence). The CDR3 contains 16 residues. The DNA of the CDR3 is TGTGCCAGTAGTATGCGGCTTGAGAGTGTTACCGGGGAGCTGTTTTTT. The encoded protein is CASSMRLESVTGELFF.

The chain employs TRBV7-9 and TRBJ1-1; possibly TRBD1 for D (6 bases). Germline V lookup: CDR1 SEHNR, CDR2 FQNEAQ (reference sequence). There are 15 residues in the CDR3. Trimming removed 5 bases from V and 1 base from J, with 14 bases in between. CDR3 sequence (DNA): TGTGCCAGCAGCCCCCGACAGGCCACGAACACTGAAGCTTTCTTT. Its translation is CASSPRQATNTEAFF.

The chain recombines TRBV19 with TRBJ2-5, with TRBD1 matching 9 bases. Per germline, CDR1 LNHDA and CDR2 SQIVND (reference sequence). This CDR3 comprises 16 residues. J was trimmed by 5 bases and V by 4 bases; bases with no gene match: 11. The CDR3 region is CASSRAGTGSSETQYF. DNA of the CDR3: TGTGCCAGTAGTAGGGCCGGGACAGGGTCCAGCGAGACCCAGTACTTC.

This rearrangement joins TRBV7-2 to TRBJ1-2, with D perhaps TRBD1 (5 bases). The CDR3 runs 15 residues. Germline assignment: CDR1 SGHTA and CDR2 FQGNSA. Trimming left V 5 bases short and J 5 bases short, with 18 bases between. The CDR3 region has the DNA TGTGCCAGCAGCCCGCCGGAGGGACCTTTTTATGGCTACACCTTC. It codes for CASSPPEGPFYGYTF.

This clone was seen only once. The rearrangement links TRBV4-2 to TRBJ1-6; 8 bases line up with TRBD1. Germline CDR1 reads LGHNA; CDR2 reads YNFKEQ. This CDR3 is built from 13 residues. V lost 1 base, J lost 12 bases, and 2 bases stayed unmatched. The CDR3 is CASSQGDRGPLHF. CDR3 sequence (DNA): TGTGCCAGCAGCCAAGGAGACAGGGGACCCCTCCACTTT.

The genes are TRBV27 and TRBJ1-4, with 7 bases lining up with TRBD1. With 2 bases clipped from V and 8 bases from J, the junction kept 5 bases outside the gene matches. This CDR3 has 14 residues. Germline V CDR1 and CDR2: MNHEY, SMNVEV (reference sequence). CDR3 region: CASSLIGGGEKLFF. CDR3 coding DNA: TGTGCCAGCAGTTTAATAGGGGGCGGGGAAAAACTGTTTTTT.

V usage is TRBV20-1 and J usage is TRBJ2-7; the D gene is possibly TRBD1 (6 bases). Looked up from germline, CDR1 is DFQATT and CDR2 is SNEGSKA (reference sequence). Trimming removed 5 bases at V and 9 bases at J, with 14 bases between. The length of the CDR3 is 11 residues. The CDR3 nucleotides read TGCAGTGCTCAACAGGGATTCGGGCAGTACTTC. It yields the protein CSAQQGFGQYF.

This sequence joins TRBV5-1 and TRBJ2-6; 7 bases map to TRBD1. The trim removed 0 bases at V and 2 bases at J, leaving 2 bases unmatched. This CDR3 has 16 residues. CDR1 SGHRS and CDR2 YFSETQ come from the germline V gene. CDR3 nucleotides: TGCGCCAGCAGCTTGGCCCAGGGGGCTGGGGCCAACGTCCTGACTTTC. It is translated as CASSLAQGAGANVLTF.

The chain uses TRBV11-2 and TRBJ1-2; TRBD1 aligns across 8 bases. The CDR3 runs to 14 residues. V gave up 6 bases and J gave up 3 bases; unmatched junction bases: 6. CDR1 is SGHAT, CDR2 FQNNGV, per germline. In nucleotides, the CDR3 is TGTGCCAGCAGTCCAGGGGGCGGCTACTATGGCTACACCTTC. Translated: CASSPGGGYYGYTF.

The chain is built from TRBV27 and TRBJ1-5, with D perhaps matching TRBD1 (6 bases). The CDR3 contains 15 residues. Trimming left V 4 bases short and J 0 bases short, with 10 bases between. Per the germline V gene, CDR1 is MNHEY and CDR2 is SMNVEV (reference sequence). CDR3 in amino acids: CASSSLGGSNQPQHF. Written as DNA, the CDR3 is TGTGCCAGCAGTTCACTAGGGGGTAGCAATCAGCCCCAGCATTTT.

The V call is TRBV25-1, the J call TRBJ1-5, with 7 bases lining up with TRBD1. V lost 4 bases and J lost 0; bases outside the gene matches: 0. CDR1 and CDR2 (germline): MGHDK, SYGVNS. This CDR3 is 14 amino acids long. DNA for the CDR3: TGTGCCAGCAGTGGACAGGGTAGCAATCAGCCCCAGCATTTT. It encodes CASSGQGSNQPQHF.

V gene TRBV6-4 combines with J gene TRBJ1-2; 7 bases fit TRBD1. From germline, CDR1 is MRHNA and CDR2 SNTAGT. V shed 3 bases and J 4 bases; nucleotides not matched to a gene: 8. This CDR3 comprises 15 residues. The CDR3 sequence is CASSEDNRGPYGYTF. CDR3 DNA sequence: TGTGCCAGCAGTGAGGATAACAGGGGCCCCTATGGCTACACCTTC.

The chain carries TRBV7-3 and TRBJ2-1; 9 bases are shared with TRBD1. This CDR3 has 12 residues. The germline CDR1 and CDR2 sequences are SGHTA and FQGTGA. The junction had 5 bases not matched to a gene; V was cut back by 5 bases and J by 12 bases. CDR3 DNA sequence: TGTGCCAGCAGCCCGGGACAGGGAAGGCAGTTCTTC. Translating gives CASSPGQGRQFF.

The chain is built from TRBV3-1 (or the pseudogene TRBV3-2) and TRBJ2-1, with a tentative D call TRBD2 (6 bases). The germline V and J ends were trimmed by 0 bases and 0 bases, with 15 bases remaining between them. Germline assignment: CDR1 LGHDT and CDR2 YNNKEL (reference sequence). The CDR3 runs to 18 residues. CDR3 protein: CASSQEPPGGASYNEQFF. As DNA, the CDR3 is TGTGCCAGCAGCCAAGAACCCCCCGGCGGGGCCTCCTACAATGAGCAGTTCTTC.

V is TRBV27 and J is TRBJ2-7; TRBD1 might be the D (6 bases). Trimming pared 7 bases from V and 12 bases from J, leaving 28 bases between. The CDR3 has 15 amino acids. The germline V gene has CDR1 MNHEY and CDR2 SMNVEV (reference sequence). The CDR3 DNA reads TGTGCCAGCACTTGGGGCCCGCTACAGGGCTCGCTAATGTACTTC. Its protein is CASTWGPLQGSLMYF.

This chain links TRBV5-1 with TRBJ1-2, with 8 bases that match TRBD1. Germline CDR1 SGHRS, CDR2 YFSETQ. Trimming cost V 3 bases and J 2 bases; bases outside gene matches: 0. This CDR3 contains 13 residues. The DNA of the CDR3 is TGCGCCAGCAGCTGGACAGGGAACTATGGCTACACCTTC. Its protein is CASSWTGNYGYTF.

The chain is built from TRBV3-1 (or the pseudogene TRBV3-2) and TRBJ1-1; D is possibly TRBD1 (6 bases). The CDR3 covers 12 residues. Germline V lookup: CDR1 LGHDT, CDR2 YNNKEL (reference sequence). Trimming left V 5 bases short and J 10 bases short, with 14 bases between. Here the CDR3 DNA reads TGTGCCAGCAGCGGGGGGGCAGGGAGAGCTTTCTTT. It codes for CASSGGAGRAFF.

There are many counts of this clone. The V call is TRBV11-2, the J call TRBJ1-3; D not certain. The V end lost 6 bases, the J end lost 4 bases, and 10 bases lay between the germline ends. Germline assignment: CDR1 SGHAT and CDR2 FQNNGV. The CDR3 sequence is 13 residues long. DNA of the CDR3: TGTGCCAGCAGGCGGAGCTTAGGAAACACCATATATTTT. Translation gives CASRRSLGNTIYF.

This chain links TRBV18 with TRBJ2-7; TRBD1 aligns across 11 bases. This CDR3 comprises 17 residues. Looked up from germline, CDR1 is KGHSH and CDR2 is LQKENI. Trimming at V came to 3 bases and at J to 6 bases, leaving 13 bases not matched to a gene. For the CDR3, the DNA is TGTGCCAGCTCACCTCCGCGAGGACAGGGGGCAAGGGGCGAGCAGTACTTC. Translating gives CASSPPRGQGARGEQYF.

J is TRBJ2-1 and V is TRBV7-3; perhaps TRBD2 as D (6 bases). The ends were cut back, 5 bases at V and 2 bases at J, with 13 bases in the middle. The CDR3 is 15 amino acids. Germline V lookup: CDR1 SGHTA, CDR2 FQGTGA. The CDR3 protein is CASSIRDSPYNEQFF. The CDR3 DNA follows: TGTGCCAGCAGCATCCGGGACTCCCCCTACAATGAGCAGTTCTTC.

This chain links TRBV19 with TRBJ2-1, with D perhaps matching TRBD2 (6 bases). The CDR3 is 13 residues long. Per the germline V gene, CDR1 is LNHDA and CDR2 is SQIVND (reference sequence). The CDR3 DNA is TGTGCGGCGGGGCTAGCGAATAACAATGAGCAGTTCTTC. Translation gives CAAGLANNNEQFF. Filled out from reference TRBV19 and TRBJ2-1, the complete variable domain reads DGGITQSPKYLFRKEGQNVTLSCEQNLNHDAMYWYRQDPGQGLRLIYYSQIVNDFQKGDIAEGYSVSREKKESFPLTVTSAQKNPTAFYLCAAGLANNNEQFFGPGTRLTVL.

The V and J genes are TRBV19 and TRBJ2-2, with 9 bases fitting TRBD2. The CDR3 is made up of 17 amino acids. Unmatched junction bases numbered 7, after V lost 1 base and J lost 4 bases. Germline loops: CDR1 LNHDA, CDR2 SQIVND (reference sequence). CDR3 nucleotide sequence: TGTGCCAGTAGTATAGGGGCTAGCGGGAAGCCCACCGGGGAGCTGTTTTTT. Encoded protein: CASSIGASGKPTGELFF.